The 20 T cell receptor beta chains given below trace back to one sample, sequenced in a study of blood T cell repertoires in COVID-19. Sequencing used immunoSEQ multiplex PCR; TCRdb keeps in-frame clones, though not all of them. The repertoire holds 200,000 to 250,000 clones, with roughly four fifths as singletons. The sample was PBMCs or T cells enriched from blood (not recorded which). The source is a man aged 35-49 years who had recovered from COVID-19.

The rearrangement links TRBV9 to TRBJ2-2; 16 bases fit TRBD2. The CDR3 spans 18 residues. V was pared by 2 bases and J by 3 bases, with 4 bases of the junction left unmatched. CDR1 is SGDLS, CDR2 YYNGEE, per germline. DNA for the CDR3: TGTGCCAGCAGCGTGGGGACTAGCGGGAGGGCTGACACCGGGGAGCTGTTTTTT. Translation: CASSVGTSGRADTGELFF. The full variable domain, with the rest looked up from reference TRBV9 and TRBJ2-2, is DSGVTQTPKHLITATGQRVTLRCSPRSGDLSVYWYQQSLDQGLQFLIQYYNGEERAKGNILERFSAQQFPDLHSELNLSSLELGDSALYFCASSVGTSGRADTGELFFGEGSRLTVL.

J is TRBJ2-5 and V is TRBV9; 8 bases align to TRBD2. The CDR3 contains 15 residues. The junction had 6 bases not matched to a gene; V was cut back by 4 bases and J by 1 base. The germline V gene has CDR1 SGDLS and CDR2 YYNGEE. Written as DNA, the CDR3 is TGTGCCAGCAGCTATCGCGGGGGGATCCAAGAGACCCAGTACTTC. Its translation: CASSYRGGIQETQYF.

The chain uses TRBV18 and TRBJ1-2; 9 positions match TRBD1. The V segment lost 3 bases and the J segment 5 bases; nucleotides outside the gene matches: 7. The CDR3 loop spans 15 amino acids. Germline CDR1 and CDR2: KGHSH and LQKENI. The CDR3 bases are TGTGCCAGCTCACCCCGACAGGGGGATGGGTATGGCTACACCTTC. Translating it yields CASSPRQGDGYGYTF.

The chain recombines TRBV5-1 with TRBJ2-1, with 12 bases identical to TRBD2. Germline lookup yields CDR1 SGHRS and CDR2 YFSETQ. The CDR3 is 16 residues long. Losses at the gene ends were 3 bases for V and 2 bases for J; bases not matched to a gene: 3. CDR3 protein: CASSSGTSGPYNEQFF. CDR3 nucleotide sequence: TGCGCCAGCAGCTCCGGGACTAGCGGGCCCTACAATGAGCAGTTCTTC.

The genes are TRBV14 and TRBJ2-1; TRBD1 agrees at 8 bases. This CDR3 region has 15 residues. V lost 4 bases, J lost 4 bases, and 6 bases stayed unmatched. In germline, CDR1 is SGHDN, CDR2 FVKESK. CDR3 in DNA: TGTGCCAGCAGCCGCAGGGGGCTGCTTTACAATGAGCAGTTCTTC. This encodes CASSRRGLLYNEQFF. Filled out from reference TRBV14 and TRBJ2-1, the complete variable domain reads EAGVTQFPSHSVIEKGQTVTLRCDPISGHDNLYWYRRVMGKEIKFLLHFVKESKQDESGMPNNRFLAERTGGTYSTLKVQPAELEDSGVYFCASSRRGLLYNEQFFGPGTRLTVL.

The genes are TRBV3-1 (or the pseudogene TRBV3-2) and TRBJ2-1, with 10 bases fitting TRBD2. The CDR3 consists of 16 residues. The ends lost 0 bases at V and 9 bases at J; junction bases unmatched: 8. Germline CDR1 and CDR2: LGHDT and YNNKEL (reference sequence). In DNA form, the CDR3 reads TGTGCCAGCAGCCAAGATAGCGGGAGGCTGAAGGGTGAGCAGTTCTTC. This sequence encodes CASSQDSGRLKGEQFF.

The CDR3 nucleotides are TGTGCCAGCAGTGAAGTTAGGGGGGGACCTGACGCCTCTTGGGGCTACACCTTC. This gives the protein CASSEVRGGPDASWGYTF. The rearrangement links TRBV2 to TRBJ1-2, with D possibly being TRBD1 (6 bases). V lost 1 base, J lost 8 bases, and 26 bases lay in between. The CDR3 has 18 residues. Germline-derived CDR1 and CDR2 are SNHLY and FYNNEI.

The chain is built from TRBV20-1 and TRBJ1-1; D may be TRBD1 (6 bases). CDR1 is DFQATT, CDR2 SNEGSKA, per germline (reference sequence). The V and J ends lost 3 bases and 6 bases respectively, with 14 bases between them. The CDR3 totals 13 residues. The CDR3 DNA reads TGCAGTGCTAGTTTAGGGGGGGGCGCTGAAGCTTTCTTT. Translated, it gives CSASLGGGAEAFF.

This clone appeared a single time. The V gene is TRBV6-5, the J gene TRBJ1-1, with D maybe TRBD1 (5 bases). This CDR3 has 15 residues. V lost 6 bases, J lost 5 bases, and 19 bases lay in between. The germline CDR1 and CDR2 sequences are MNHEY and SVGAGI. The CDR3 is CASRPPRAGDTEAFF. DNA of the CDR3: TGTGCCAGCAGGCCCCCTCGGGCGGGGGATACTGAAGCTTTCTTT.

The chain employs TRBV29-1 and TRBJ2-1; 7 nucleotides agree with TRBD2. The CDR3 is made up of 14 amino acids. Germline V gene lookup returns CDR1 SQVTM and CDR2 ANQGSEA. Trimming removed 3 bases from V and 5 bases from J; junction bases left unmatched: 7. The CDR3 DNA follows: TGCAGCGTTGACGGGCTAGCGGTGGACAATGAGCAGTTCTTC. Translation: CSVDGLAVDNEQFF.

The chain has TRBV6-1 and TRBJ2-5; the D gene is possibly TRBD1 (5 bases). The V and J ends lost 2 bases and 4 bases respectively, with 5 bases between them. Germline values: CDR1 MNHNS, CDR2 SASEGT. The CDR3 has 12 amino acids. This CDR3 reads CASSERGETQYF. In nucleotides, the CDR3 is TGTGCCAGCAGTGAAAGGGGAGAGACCCAGTACTTC.

Only a few counts were recorded for this clone. CDR3 sequence (DNA): TGTGCCAGCTGGGAAGCGGGAGCGGGCGAGCAGTACTTC. Its translation: CASWEAGAGEQYF. The chain joins TRBV11-2 to TRBJ2-7; 8 bases align to TRBD2. V lost 8 bases to trimming and J lost 6 bases; unmatched junction nucleotides: 9. This CDR3 has 13 residues. The germline CDR1 and CDR2 sequences are SGHAT and FQNNGV.

V is TRBV5-1 and J is TRBJ1-5, with D maybe TRBD1 (6 bases). The CDR3 is 14 residues long. Germline CDR1 SGHRS, CDR2 YFSETQ. Trimming took off 4 bases at V and 6 bases at J, with 14 bases between the two ends. The CDR3, as DNA: TGCGCCAGCAGCGATAAACAGGGTGTTCAGCCCCAGCATTTT. The encoded protein is CASSDKQGVQPQHF.

The chain recombines TRBV30 with TRBJ1-6; D gene ambiguous. The V gene lost 0 bases and the J gene lost 0 bases, with 9 bases spanning the gap. The CDR3 contains 16 residues. Looked up from germline, CDR1 is GTSNPN and CDR2 is SVGIG (reference sequence). The CDR3 sequence is CAWSVYGNSYNSPLHF. For the CDR3, the DNA is TGTGCCTGGAGTGTCTACGGGAACTCCTATAATTCACCCCTCCACTTT.

The CDR3 is CASSQSAGLAGMYEQYF. CDR3 sequence (DNA): TGTGCCAGCAGCCAAAGCGCGGGACTAGCGGGGATGTACGAGCAGTACTTC. The chain has TRBV3-1 (or the pseudogene TRBV3-2) and TRBJ2-7; 13 nucleotides match TRBD2. The CDR3 contains 17 residues. Looked up from germline, CDR1 is LGHDT and CDR2 is YNNKEL (reference sequence). The junction had 8 bases not matched to a gene; V was cut back by 2 bases and J by 4 bases.

The genes are TRBV14 and TRBJ1-2; no firm D call. Deletions cut 0 bases from V and 8 bases from J, with 19 bases between. This CDR3 spans 16 amino acids. Germline CDR1 SGHDN, CDR2 FVKESK. The CDR3 spells CASSQDWAGATGGYTF. The CDR3 DNA is TGTGCCAGCAGCCAAGATTGGGCAGGCGCTACGGGGGGCTACACCTTC.

The chain couples TRBV5-1 to TRBJ2-5, with D possibly matching TRBD1 (5 bases). The V gene lost 6 bases and the J gene lost 4 bases, with 13 bases spanning the gap. The germline CDR1 and CDR2 sequences are SGHRS and YFSETQ. The CDR3 has 13 residues. The CDR3 DNA is TGCGCCAGCAAGGACCTCCAGGGAGAGACCCAGTACTTC. This gives the protein CASKDLQGETQYF.

V usage is TRBV5-8 and J usage is TRBJ2-5, with D maybe TRBD1 (5 bases). The CDR3 covers 13 residues. The germline CDR1 and CDR2 sequences are SGHTS and YDEGEE. The V end lost 2 bases, the J end lost 3 bases, and 8 bases lay between the germline ends. CDR3 protein: CASSLSGKETQYF. The CDR3 region has the DNA TGTGCCAGCAGCTTATCAGGGAAAGAGACCCAGTACTTC.

Ten or more counts support this clone. The chain is built from TRBV12-3 or TRBV12-4 and TRBJ2-7; D gene uncertain. The CDR3 runs to 13 residues. Deletions cut 4 bases from V and 1 base from J, with 8 bases between. The CDR3 loop reads CASSYLNSYEQYF. The DNA for the CDR3 is TGTGCCAGCAGTTACCTAAATTCCTACGAGCAGTACTTC.

The chain is built from TRBV18 and TRBJ1-1, with D tentatively TRBD1 (5 bases). Germline V CDR1 and CDR2: KGHSH, LQKENI. This CDR3 is 13 amino acids long. V was cut by 3 bases and J by 11 bases, with 16 bases left in between. The CDR3 bases are TGTGCCAGCTCACCTACCGAAGGGGTGAGGGCTTTCTTT. Residues: CASSPTEGVRAFF.